One sample yielded the 8 T cell receptor beta chains listed below, sequenced in a study of T cell responses to AZD1222 COVID-19 vaccine. Sequencing was performed with immunoSEQ multiplex PCR; in TCRdb, only in-frame clones are kept and a portion is missing. The sample holds 150,000 to 170,000 clones, about nine tenths seen once. The sequenced sample was peripheral blood, obtained on day 0 of MenACWY control vaccination. These receptors all come from an adult in good health.

The chain recombines TRBV10-3 with TRBJ2-7; 11 bases align to TRBD1. After removal of 6 bases from V and 6 bases from J, the junction contained 4 bases not matched to a gene. This CDR3 comprises 13 residues. Germline loops: CDR1 ENHRY, CDR2 SYGVKD. CDR3 bases: TGTGCCATCAGGGGGACAGGGGGGAGCGAGCAGTACTTC. Amino acids: CAIRGTGGSEQYF.

The chain carries TRBV6-5 and TRBJ1-1, with 10 bases lining up with TRBD1. The CDR3 length is 15 residues. With V trimmed by 6 bases and J by 1 base, 5 bases remained unmatched. Per the germline V gene, CDR1 is MNHEY and CDR2 is SVGAGI. CDR3 in amino acids: CASRRTGGENTEAFF. The CDR3 DNA reads as TGTGCCAGCAGGAGGACAGGGGGTGAGAACACTGAAGCTTTCTTT.

This sequence joins TRBV30 and TRBJ2-2; 15 nucleotides match TRBD2. V lost 3 bases and J lost 7; bases outside the gene matches: 3. Per germline, CDR1 GTSNPN and CDR2 SVGIG (reference sequence). This CDR3 is 15 amino acids long. In DNA form, the CDR3 reads TGTGCCTGGAGGGGACTAGCGGGAGGCCGCGGGGAGCTGTTTTTT. Amino acids: CAWRGLAGGRGELFF.

The rearrangement joins TRBV5-4 to TRBJ1-1; 8 positions agree with TRBD1. CDR1 is SGHNT, CDR2 YYREEE, per germline (reference sequence). The CDR3 consists of 15 residues. After removal of 6 bases from V and 5 bases from J, the junction contained 12 bases not matched to a gene. The CDR3 spells CASTGQGIFGTEAFF. DNA for the CDR3: TGTGCCAGCACAGGACAGGGTATTTTTGGGACTGAAGCTTTCTTT. Full variable domain (remainder filled in from reference TRBV5-4 and TRBJ1-1): ETGVTQSPTHLIKTRGQQVTLRCSSQSGHNTVSWYQQALGQGPQFIFQYYREEENGRGNFPPRFSGLQFPNYSSELNVNALELDDSALYLCASTGQGIFGTEAFFGQGTRLTVV.

The chain recombines TRBV7-2 with TRBJ1-2; 7 bases map to TRBD1. The length of the CDR3 is 15 residues. Germline CDR1 SGHTA, CDR2 FQGNSA. V dropped 2 bases and J dropped 4; count of bases not matched to a gene: 7. CDR3 residues: CASSLSVWTGYGYTF. CDR3 DNA sequence: TGTGCCAGCAGCTTAAGTGTCTGGACAGGCTATGGCTACACCTTC.

This rearrangement joins TRBV10-3 to TRBJ1-1, with 10 bases identical to TRBD1. V lost 4 bases, J lost 4 bases, and 3 bases stayed unmatched. From germline, CDR1 is ENHRY and CDR2 SYGVKD. This CDR3 spans 14 amino acids. The CDR3 spells CAISGTGGATEAFF. Written as DNA, the CDR3 is TGTGCCATCAGTGGGACAGGGGGGGCCACTGAAGCTTTCTTT.

The chain links TRBV28 to TRBJ1-2; D not resolved. Germline loops: CDR1 MDHEN, CDR2 SYDVKM. The germline V and J ends were trimmed by 10 bases and 5 bases, with 17 bases remaining between them. The CDR3 runs 13 residues. The CDR3 is CATMPPHKYGYTF. In DNA form, the CDR3 reads TGTGCCACTATGCCCCCCCATAAATATGGCTACACCTTC.

The chain uses TRBV27 and TRBJ2-2; TRBD1 matches 7 bases. Trimming removed 8 bases from V and 5 bases from J; junction bases left unmatched: 5. CDR3 length: 13 residues. Germline values: CDR1 MNHEY, CDR2 SMNVEV (reference sequence). CDR3 nucleotide sequence: TGTGCCAGCGATAGGGGGCGGACCGGGGAGCTGTTTTTT. As protein: CASDRGRTGELFF.